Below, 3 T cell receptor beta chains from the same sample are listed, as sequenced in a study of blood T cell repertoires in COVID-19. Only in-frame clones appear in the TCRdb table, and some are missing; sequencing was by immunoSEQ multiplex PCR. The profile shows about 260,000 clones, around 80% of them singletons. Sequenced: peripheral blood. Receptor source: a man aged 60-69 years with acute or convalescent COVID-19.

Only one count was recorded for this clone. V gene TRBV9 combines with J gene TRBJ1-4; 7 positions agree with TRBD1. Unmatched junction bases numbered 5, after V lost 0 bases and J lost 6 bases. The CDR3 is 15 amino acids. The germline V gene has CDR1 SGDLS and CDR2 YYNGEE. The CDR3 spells CASSVDVRGDEKLFF. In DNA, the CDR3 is TGTGCCAGCAGCGTAGACGTCAGGGGGGATGAAAAACTGTTTTTT.

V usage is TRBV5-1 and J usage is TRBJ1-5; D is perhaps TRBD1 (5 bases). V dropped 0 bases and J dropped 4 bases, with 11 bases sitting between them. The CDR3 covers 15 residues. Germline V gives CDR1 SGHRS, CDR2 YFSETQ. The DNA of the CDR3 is TGCGCCAGCAGCTTGGTGGGGGGACTAAATCAGCCCCAGCATTTT. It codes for CASSLVGGLNQPQHF.

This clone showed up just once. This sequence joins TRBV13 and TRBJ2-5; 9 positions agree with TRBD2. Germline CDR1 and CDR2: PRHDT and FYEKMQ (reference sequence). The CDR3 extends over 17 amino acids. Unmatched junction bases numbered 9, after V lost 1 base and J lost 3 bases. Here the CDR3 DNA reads TGTGCCAGCAGCTTAGTGTCTAGCGGGGCAGAAGAAGAGACCCAGTACTTC. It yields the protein CASSLVSSGAEEETQYF.